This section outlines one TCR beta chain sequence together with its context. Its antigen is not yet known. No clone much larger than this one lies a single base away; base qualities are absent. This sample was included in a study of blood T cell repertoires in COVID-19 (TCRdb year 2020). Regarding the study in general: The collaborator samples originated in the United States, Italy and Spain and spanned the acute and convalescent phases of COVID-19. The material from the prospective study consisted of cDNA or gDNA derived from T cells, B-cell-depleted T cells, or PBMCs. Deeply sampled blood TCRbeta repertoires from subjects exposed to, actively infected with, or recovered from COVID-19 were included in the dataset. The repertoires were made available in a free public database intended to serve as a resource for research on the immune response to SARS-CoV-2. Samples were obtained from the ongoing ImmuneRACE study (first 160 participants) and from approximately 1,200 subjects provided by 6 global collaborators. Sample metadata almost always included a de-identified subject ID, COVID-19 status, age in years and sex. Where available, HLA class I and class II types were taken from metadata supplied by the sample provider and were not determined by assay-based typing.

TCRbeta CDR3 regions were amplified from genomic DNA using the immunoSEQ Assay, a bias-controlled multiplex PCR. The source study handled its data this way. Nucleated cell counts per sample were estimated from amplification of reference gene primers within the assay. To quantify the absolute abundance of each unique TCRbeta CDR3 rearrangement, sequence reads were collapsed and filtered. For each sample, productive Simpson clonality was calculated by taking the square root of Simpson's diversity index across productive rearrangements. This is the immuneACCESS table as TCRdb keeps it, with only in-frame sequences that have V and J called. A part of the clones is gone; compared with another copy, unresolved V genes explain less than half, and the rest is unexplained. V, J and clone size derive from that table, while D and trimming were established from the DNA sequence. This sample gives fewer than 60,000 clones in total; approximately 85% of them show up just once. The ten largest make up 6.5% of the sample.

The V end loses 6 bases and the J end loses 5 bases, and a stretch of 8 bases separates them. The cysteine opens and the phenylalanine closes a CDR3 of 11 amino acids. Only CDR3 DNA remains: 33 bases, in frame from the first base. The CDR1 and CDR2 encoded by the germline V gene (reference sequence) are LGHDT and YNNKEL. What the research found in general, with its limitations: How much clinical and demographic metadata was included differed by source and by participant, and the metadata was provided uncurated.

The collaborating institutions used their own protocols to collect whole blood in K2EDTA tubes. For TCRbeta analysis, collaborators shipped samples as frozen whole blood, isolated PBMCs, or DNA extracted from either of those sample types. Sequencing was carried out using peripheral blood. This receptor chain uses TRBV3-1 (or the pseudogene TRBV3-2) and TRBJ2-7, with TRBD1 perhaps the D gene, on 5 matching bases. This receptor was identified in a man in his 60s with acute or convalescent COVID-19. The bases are TGTGCCAGCAGGCTAGGGGACGAGCAGTACTTC. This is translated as CASRLGDEQYF.